This TCR beta chain was recovered during a study of blood T cell repertoires in COVID-19. Study as a whole: There were acute and convalescent COVID-19 samples, and they came from the United States, Italy and Spain. T cells, B-cell-depleted T cells, or PBMCs provided the cDNA or gDNA that served as material.

Original processing notes: Estimates of nucleated cell counts were drawn from the amplification of reference gene primers. Profiled with immunoSEQ multiplex PCR; TCRdb holds only in-frame clones, not every one. V and J calls and clone size are as listed in that table; D and trimming were resolved from the DNA. There are about 670,000 clones in the sample; over 80% occur only once, and 0.2% to 0.3% lies in the top ten. The TCR comes from a woman aged 18-29 years with acute or convalescent COVID-19. Sequencing was carried out using peripheral blood.

In DNA, the CDR3 is TGCAGCGTTGAAAGGACACCCTCTTATGGCTACACCTTC. It yields the protein CSVERTPSYGYTF. J is TRBJ1-2 and V is TRBV29-1; D might be TRBD1 (5 bases). This CDR3 region has 13 residues. Germline V lookup: CDR1 SQVTM, CDR2 ANQGSEA. V was clipped by 2 bases and J by 5 bases, with 12 bases between them. Combining the CDR3 with reference TRBV29-1 and TRBJ1-2 gives the whole variable domain SAVISQKPSRDICQRGTSLTIQCQVDSQVTMMFWYRQQPGQSLTLIATANQGSEATYESGFVIDKFPISRPNLTFSTLTVSNMSPEDSSIYLCSVERTPSYGYTFGSGTRLTVV.